This T cell receptor beta chain was retrieved from a study of monozygotic twins with inflammatory bowel disease. The CDR3 is 15 residues long. Germline lookup yields CDR1 SGHNT and CDR2 YYREEE (reference sequence). With the 5' RACE reads reprocessed, TCRdb shows one record per CDR3 protein and no DNA. Here the sample table reports some 400,000 distinct CDR3 sequences. The clonotype originates from a human donor with ulcerative colitis or Crohn's disease, or a healthy co-twin of an affected twin (not recorded which). V is TRBV5-4 and J is TRBJ2-1; without DNA, the TCRdb call of TRBD2 cannot be checked. The sequencing input was blood. This CDR3 reads CASSRRLAGEDEQFF. The variable domain in full, with the rest retrieved from reference TRBV5-4 and TRBJ2-1, is ETGVTQSPTHLIKTRGQQVTLRCSSQSGHNTVSWYQQALGQGPQFIFQYYREEENGRGNFPPRFSGLQFPNYSSELNVNALELDDSALYLCASSRRLAGEDEQFFGPGTRLTVL.